This note documents a single TCR beta chain sequence. Each CDR3 protein is one row after TCRdb ran MiXCR on the 5' RACE reads. Seen here are 88,000 or so distinct CDR3 sequences, about 15% observed once, and the top ten hold about 5.5%. The data were taken from a study of early T cells in non-severe SARS-CoV-2 infection. Trimming took off 3 bases at V and 2 bases at J, with 11 bases between the two ends. The length of the CDR3 is 14 residues. Germline CDR1 is DFQATT and CDR2 is SNEGSKA (reference sequence). The J gene is TRBJ2-1, the V gene TRBV20-1; D ambiguous. The receptor comes from an adult who was a healthcare worker with PCR-confirmed SARS-CoV-2 infection or an uninfected control (not recorded which). Sequenced material: whole blood. CDR3: CSARITAPYNEQFF. CDR3 nucleotide sequence: TGCAGTGCTAGGATAACGGCGCCCTACAATGAGCAGTTCTTC.